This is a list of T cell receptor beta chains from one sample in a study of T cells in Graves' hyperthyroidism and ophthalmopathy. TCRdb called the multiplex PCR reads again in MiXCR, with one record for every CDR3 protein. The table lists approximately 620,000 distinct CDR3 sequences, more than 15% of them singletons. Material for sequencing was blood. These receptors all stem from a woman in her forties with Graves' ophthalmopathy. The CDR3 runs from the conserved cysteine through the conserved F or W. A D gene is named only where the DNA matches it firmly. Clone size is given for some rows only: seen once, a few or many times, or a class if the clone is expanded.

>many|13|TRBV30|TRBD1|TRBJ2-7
CAWSPGTGVKQYF
TGTGCCTGGAGTCCCGGGACAGGGGTCAAGCAGTACTTC
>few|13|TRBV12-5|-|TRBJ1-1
CASGLHGMSEAFF
TGTGCTAGTGGTCTCCACGGGATGTCTGAAGCTTTCTTT
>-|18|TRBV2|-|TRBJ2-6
CASSIGLGGSSGANVLTF
TGTGCCAGCTCTATTGGGTTAGGGGGATCCTCTGGGGCCAACGTCCTGACTTTC
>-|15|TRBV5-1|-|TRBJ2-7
CASSLGPDIVYEQYF
TGCGCCAGCAGCTTGGGTCCAGACATCGTTTACGAGCAGTACTTC
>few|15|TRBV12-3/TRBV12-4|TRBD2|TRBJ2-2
CASSVSGGSTGELSF
TGTGCCAGCAGTGTTAGCGGGGGATCAACCGGGGAGCTGTCTTTT
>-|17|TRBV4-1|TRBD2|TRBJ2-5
CASSQDAGLAGEETQYF
TGCGCCAGCAGCCAAGACGCAGGACTAGCGGGGGAGGAGACCCAGTACTTC
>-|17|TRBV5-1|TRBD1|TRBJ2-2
CASSLVLYRGYTGELFF
TGCGCCAGCAGCTTGGTGTTATACAGGGGATACACCGGGGAGCTGTTTTTT
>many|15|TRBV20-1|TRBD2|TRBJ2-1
CSAREPLAGNYEQFF
TGCAGTGCTAGAGAGCCCCTAGCGGGAAACTATGAGCAGTTCTTC
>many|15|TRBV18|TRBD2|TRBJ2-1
CASSPGLAGVVEQFF
TGTGCCAGCTCACCAGGACTAGCGGGAGTCGTTGAGCAGTTCTTC
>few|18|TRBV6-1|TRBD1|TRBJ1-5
CASSRGTGAGRSNQPQHF
TGTGCCAGCAGTCGGGGGACAGGGGCCGGCCGGAGCAATCAGCCCCAGCATTTT
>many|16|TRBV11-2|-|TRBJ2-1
CASSLEAGRSYNEQFF
TGTGCCAGCAGCTTAGAGGCGGGTCGCTCCTACAATGAGCAGTTCTTC
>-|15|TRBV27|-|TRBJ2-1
CASRLRRDQYNEQFF
TGTGCCAGCAGACTAAGGAGGGATCAATACAATGAGCAGTTCTTC
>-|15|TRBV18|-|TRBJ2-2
CASSPRGGDTGELFF
TGTGCCAGCTCACCAAGAGGAGGGGACACCGGGGAGCTGTTTTTT
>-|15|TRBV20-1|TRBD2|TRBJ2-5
CSATQGLAGEETQYF
TGCAGTGCTACTCAGGGACTAGCGGGAGAGGAGACCCAGTACTTC
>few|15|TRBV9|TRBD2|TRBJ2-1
CASSVDIGRYNEQFF
TGTGCCAGCAGCGTAGATATCGGGAGGTACAATGAGCAGTTCTTC
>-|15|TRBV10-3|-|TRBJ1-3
CAISEGQLSGNTIYF
TGTGCCATCAGTGAGGGTCAGCTCTCTGGAAACACCATATATTTT
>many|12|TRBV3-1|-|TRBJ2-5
CASSQPTQTQYF
TGTGCCAGCAGCCAACCCACCCAGACCCAGTACTTC
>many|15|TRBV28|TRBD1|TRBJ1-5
CASTFDRGSNQPQHF
TGTGCCAGCACCTTTGACAGGGGGAGCAATCAGCCCCAGCATTTT
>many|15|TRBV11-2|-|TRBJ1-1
CASRRGIQTATEAFF
TGTGCCAGCAGACGAGGGATCCAGACAGCCACTGAAGCTTTCTTT
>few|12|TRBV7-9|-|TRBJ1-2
CASSLMSYGYTF
TGTGCCAGCAGCTTAATGAGCTATGGCTACACCTTC
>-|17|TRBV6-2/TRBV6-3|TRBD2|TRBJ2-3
CASRGDTSGGALDTQYF
TGTGCCAGCAGGGGGGATACTAGCGGGGGGGCTTTAGATACGCAGTATTTT
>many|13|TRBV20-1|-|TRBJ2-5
CSGGVNFQETQYF
TGCAGTGGGGGGGTGAATTTCCAAGAGACCCAGTACTTC
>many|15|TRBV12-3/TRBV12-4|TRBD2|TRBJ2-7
CASSLATSGGNEQYF
TGTGCCAGCAGTTTAGCGACTAGCGGGGGAAACGAGCAGTACTTC
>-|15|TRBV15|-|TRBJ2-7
CATSRNRDHAYEQYF
TGTGCCACCAGCCGGAACCGGGACCACGCCTACGAGCAGTACTTC
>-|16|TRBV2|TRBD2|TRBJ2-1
CASSGTSGTKLYEQFF
TGTGCCAGCAGTGGGACTAGCGGGACTAAGCTGTATGAGCAGTTCTTC
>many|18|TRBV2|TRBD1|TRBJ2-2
CASRRAPGTGRGTGELFF
TGTGCCAGCAGAAGGGCTCCGGGGACAGGGAGGGGCACCGGGGAGCTGTTTTTT
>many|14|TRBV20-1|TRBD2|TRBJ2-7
CSALGPGLAYEQYF
TGCAGTGCTCTGGGCCCGGGACTAGCCTACGAGCAGTACTTC
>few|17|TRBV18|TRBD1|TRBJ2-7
CASSPPTSGQGGYEQYF
TGTGCCAGCTCACCTCCGACCTCAGGACAGGGAGGATACGAGCAGTACTTC
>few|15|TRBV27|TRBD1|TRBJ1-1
CASSLRTGRASEAFF
TGTGCCAGCAGTTTAAGGACAGGGAGGGCGTCTGAAGCTTTCTTT
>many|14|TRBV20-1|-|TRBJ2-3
CSAGLGGFTDTQYF
TGCAGTGCTGGCCTGGGGGGCTTCACAGATACGCAGTATTTT
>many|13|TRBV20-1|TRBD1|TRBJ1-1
CSARDRVGPEAFF
TGCAGTGCTAGGGACAGGGTAGGCCCTGAAGCTTTCTTT
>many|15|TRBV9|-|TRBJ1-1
CASSVAGTMNTEAFF
TGTGCCAGCAGCGTAGCAGGGACCATGAACACTGAAGCTTTCTTT
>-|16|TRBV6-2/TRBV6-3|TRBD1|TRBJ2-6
CASRQNRGTGANVLTF
TGCGCCAGCAGACAAAACAGGGGGACTGGGGCCAACGTCCTGACTTTC
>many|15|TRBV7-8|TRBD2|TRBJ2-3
CASSEQRGGRDTQYF
TGTGCCAGCAGTGAACAGCGGGGGGGCCGGGATACGCAGTATTTT
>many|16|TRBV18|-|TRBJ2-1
CASSPLSFGTYNEQFF
TGTGCCAGCTCACCACTTAGTTTCGGGACCTACAATGAGCAGTTCTTC
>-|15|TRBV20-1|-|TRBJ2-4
CSARDPGVAKNIQYF
TGCAGTGCTAGAGACCCGGGAGTGGCCAAAAACATTCAGTACTTC
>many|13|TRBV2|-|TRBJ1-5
CASKHRENQPQHF
TGTGCCAGCAAGCACAGGGAAAATCAGCCCCAGCATTTT
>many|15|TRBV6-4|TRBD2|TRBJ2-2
CASSDLAGGTGELFF
TGTGCCAGCAGTGACTTAGCGGGAGGAACCGGGGAGCTGTTTTTT
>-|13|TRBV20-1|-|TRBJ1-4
CSASPRVYEKLFF
TGCAGTGCTAGTCCCAGGGTTTATGAAAAACTGTTTTTT
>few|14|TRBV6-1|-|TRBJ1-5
CASNWGGNDQPQHF
TGTGCCAGCAACTGGGGGGGAAACGATCAGCCCCAGCATTTT
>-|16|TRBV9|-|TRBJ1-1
CASSPAEGQANTEAFF
TGTGCCAGCTCGCCTGCAGAGGGTCAGGCGAACACTGAAGCTTTCTTT